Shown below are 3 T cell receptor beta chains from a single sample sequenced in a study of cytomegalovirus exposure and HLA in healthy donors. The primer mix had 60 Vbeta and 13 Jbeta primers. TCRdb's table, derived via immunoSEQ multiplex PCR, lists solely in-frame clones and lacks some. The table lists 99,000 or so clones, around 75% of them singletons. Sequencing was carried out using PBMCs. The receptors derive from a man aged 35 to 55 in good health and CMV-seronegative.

The CDR3 sequence is CASLAQGRGNYGYTF. The CDR3 DNA is TGTGCCAGCCTGGCGCAGGGAAGGGGCAACTATGGCTACACCTTC. This chain links TRBV2 with TRBJ1-2, with a tentative D call TRBD1 (5 bases). V lost 8 bases and J lost 2, with 18 bases in between. The germline V gene encodes CDR1 SNHLY and CDR2 FYNNEI. CDR3 length: 15 amino acids.

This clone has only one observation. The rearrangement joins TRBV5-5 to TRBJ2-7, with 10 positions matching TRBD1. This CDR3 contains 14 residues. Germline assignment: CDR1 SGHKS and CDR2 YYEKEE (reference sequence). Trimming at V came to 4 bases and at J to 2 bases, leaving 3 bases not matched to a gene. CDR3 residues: CASSPGTGAYEQYF. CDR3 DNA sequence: TGTGCCAGCAGCCCCGGGACAGGGGCCTACGAGCAGTACTTC.

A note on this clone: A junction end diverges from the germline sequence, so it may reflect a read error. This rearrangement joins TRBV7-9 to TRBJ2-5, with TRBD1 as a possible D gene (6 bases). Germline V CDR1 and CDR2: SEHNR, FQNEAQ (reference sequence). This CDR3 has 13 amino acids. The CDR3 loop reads CASRPNREETPYF. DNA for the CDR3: TGTGCCAGCAGGCCGAACAGGGAAGAGACCCCGTACTTC.